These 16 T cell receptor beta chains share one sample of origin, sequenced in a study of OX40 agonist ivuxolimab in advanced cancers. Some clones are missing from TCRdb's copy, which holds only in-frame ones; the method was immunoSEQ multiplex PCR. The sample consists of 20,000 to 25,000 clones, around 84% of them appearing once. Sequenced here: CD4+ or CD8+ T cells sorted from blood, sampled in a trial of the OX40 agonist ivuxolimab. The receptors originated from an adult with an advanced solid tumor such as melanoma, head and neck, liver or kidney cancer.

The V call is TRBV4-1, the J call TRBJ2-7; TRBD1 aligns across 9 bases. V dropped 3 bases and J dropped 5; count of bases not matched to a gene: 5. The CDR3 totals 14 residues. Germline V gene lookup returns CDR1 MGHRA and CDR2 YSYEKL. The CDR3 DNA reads TGCGCCAGCAGCCAGGGGACAGGGTTCAACGAGCAGTACTTC. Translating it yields CASSQGTGFNEQYF.

CDR3 DNA sequence: TGTGCCAGCAGTTTACCGGGACTAGCGGGGGAAGAGACCCAGTACTTC. Translating gives CASSLPGLAGEETQYF. V gene TRBV28 combines with J gene TRBJ2-5; TRBD2 aligns across 14 bases. With 2 bases clipped from V and 3 bases from J, the junction kept 2 bases outside the gene matches. Germline V gene lookup returns CDR1 MDHEN and CDR2 SYDVKM. The CDR3 length is 16 residues.

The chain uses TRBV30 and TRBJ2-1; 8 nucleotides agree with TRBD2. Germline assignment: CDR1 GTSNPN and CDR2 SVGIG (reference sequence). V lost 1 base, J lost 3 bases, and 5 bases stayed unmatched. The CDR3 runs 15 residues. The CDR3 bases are TGTGCCTGGAGTGAGGTTAGCGGGGTCTACAATGAGCAGTTCTTC. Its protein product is CAWSEVSGVYNEQFF.

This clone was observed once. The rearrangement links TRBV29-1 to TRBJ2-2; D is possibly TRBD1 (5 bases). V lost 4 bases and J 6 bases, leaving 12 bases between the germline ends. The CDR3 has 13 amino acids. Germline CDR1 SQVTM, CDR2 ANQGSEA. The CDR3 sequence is CSVADIGAGELFF. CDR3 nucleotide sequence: TGCAGCGTTGCGGACATAGGGGCCGGGGAGCTGTTTTTT.

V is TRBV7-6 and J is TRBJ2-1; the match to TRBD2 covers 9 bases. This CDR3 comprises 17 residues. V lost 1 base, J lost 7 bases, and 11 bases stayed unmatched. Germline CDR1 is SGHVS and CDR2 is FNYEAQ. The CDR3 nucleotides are TGTGCCAGCAGCTTAGACCCCCCTCGACTAGCGGATAATGAGCAGTTCTTC. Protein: CASSLDPPRLADNEQFF.

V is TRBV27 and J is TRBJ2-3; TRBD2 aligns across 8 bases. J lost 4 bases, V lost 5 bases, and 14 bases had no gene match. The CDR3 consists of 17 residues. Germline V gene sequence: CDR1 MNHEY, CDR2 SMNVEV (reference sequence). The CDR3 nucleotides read TGTGCCAGCAGTCACGTTGGGCCGGGAGGGCCGTCAGATACGCAGTATTTT. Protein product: CASSHVGPGGPSDTQYF.

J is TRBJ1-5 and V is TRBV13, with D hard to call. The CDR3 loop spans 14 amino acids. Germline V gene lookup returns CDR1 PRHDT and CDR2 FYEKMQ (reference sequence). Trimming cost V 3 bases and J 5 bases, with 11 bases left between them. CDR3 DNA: TGTGCCAGCAGCTTCAATCAGAAATATCAGCCCCAGCATTTT. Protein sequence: CASSFNQKYQPQHF.

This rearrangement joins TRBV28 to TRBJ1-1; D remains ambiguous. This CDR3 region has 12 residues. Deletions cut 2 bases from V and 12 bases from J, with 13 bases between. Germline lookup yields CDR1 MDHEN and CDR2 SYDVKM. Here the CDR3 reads CASSLGTVVTFF. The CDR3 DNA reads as TGTGCCAGCAGTTTAGGTACAGTCGTAACTTTCTTT.

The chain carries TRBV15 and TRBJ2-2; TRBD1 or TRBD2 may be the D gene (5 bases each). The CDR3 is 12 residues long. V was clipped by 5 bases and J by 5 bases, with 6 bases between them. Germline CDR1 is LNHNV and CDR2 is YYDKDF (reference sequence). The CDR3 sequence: CATSEGTGELFF. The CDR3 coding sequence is TGTGCCACCAGCGAGGGGACCGGGGAGCTGTTTTTT.

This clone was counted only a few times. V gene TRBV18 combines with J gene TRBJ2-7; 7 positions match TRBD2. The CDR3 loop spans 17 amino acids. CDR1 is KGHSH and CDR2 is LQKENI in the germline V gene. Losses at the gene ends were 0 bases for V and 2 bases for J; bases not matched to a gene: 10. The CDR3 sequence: CASSPPGEAGIAYEQYF. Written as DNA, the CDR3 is TGTGCCAGCTCACCACCCGGCGAAGCGGGAATCGCCTACGAGCAGTACTTC.

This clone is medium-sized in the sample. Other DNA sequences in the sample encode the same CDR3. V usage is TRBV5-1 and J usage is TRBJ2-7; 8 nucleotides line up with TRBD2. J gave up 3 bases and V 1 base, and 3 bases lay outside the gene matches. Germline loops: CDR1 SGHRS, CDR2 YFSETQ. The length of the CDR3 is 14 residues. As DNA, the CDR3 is TGCGCCAGCAGCTTGAGTCTAGCGGGCTACGAGCAGTACTTC. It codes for CASSLSLAGYEQYF.

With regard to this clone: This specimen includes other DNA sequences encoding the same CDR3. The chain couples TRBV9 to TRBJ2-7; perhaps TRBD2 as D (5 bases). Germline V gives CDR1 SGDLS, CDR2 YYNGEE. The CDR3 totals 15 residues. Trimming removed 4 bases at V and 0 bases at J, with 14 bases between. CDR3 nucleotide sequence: TGTGCCAGCAGCCCGGAGCGGTTACCCTCCTACGAGCAGTACTTC. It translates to CASSPERLPSYEQYF.

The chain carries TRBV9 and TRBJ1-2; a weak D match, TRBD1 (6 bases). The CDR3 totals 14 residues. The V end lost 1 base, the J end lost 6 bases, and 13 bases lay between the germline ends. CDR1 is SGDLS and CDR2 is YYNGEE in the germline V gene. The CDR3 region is CASSVMGAGNGYTF. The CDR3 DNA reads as TGTGCCAGCAGCGTAATGGGGGCGGGGAATGGCTACACCTTC.

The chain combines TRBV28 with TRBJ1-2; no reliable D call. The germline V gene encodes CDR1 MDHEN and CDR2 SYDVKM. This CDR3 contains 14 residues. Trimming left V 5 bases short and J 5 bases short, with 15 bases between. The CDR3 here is CASSLTLTAYGYTF. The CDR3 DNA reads TGTGCCAGCAGTCTTACTCTGACGGCTTATGGCTACACCTTC.

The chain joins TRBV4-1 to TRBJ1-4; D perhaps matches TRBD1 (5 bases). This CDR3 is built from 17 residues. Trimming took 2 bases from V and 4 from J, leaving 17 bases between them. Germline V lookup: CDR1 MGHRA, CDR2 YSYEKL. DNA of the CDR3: TGCGCCAGCAGCCAATACGTCGATTTGGGGGTTAATGAAAAACTGTTTTTT. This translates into CASSQYVDLGVNEKLFF.

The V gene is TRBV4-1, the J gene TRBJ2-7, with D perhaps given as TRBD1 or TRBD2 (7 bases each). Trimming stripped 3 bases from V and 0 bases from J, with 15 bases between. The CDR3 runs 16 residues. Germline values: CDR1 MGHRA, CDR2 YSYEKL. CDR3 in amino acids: CASSQISGDSSYEQYF. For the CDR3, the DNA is TGCGCCAGCAGCCAGATCAGCGGGGACAGCTCCTACGAGCAGTACTTC.